Below, 13 T cell receptor beta chains from the same sample are listed, as sequenced in a study of vaccination effects on CD4 cells after COVID-19. For these TCRs, the target antigens are not known. Before sequencing took place, the ViraFEST assay used viral peptide pools to expand antigen-specific CD4+ T cells. Scientists isolated CD4+ T cells after a roughly 9-day culture period ended. Among the vaccine recipients, none had a prior SARS-CoV-2 infection, and nucleocapsid antibodies were negative. Data came from immunoSEQ multiplex PCR; TCRdb stores just in-frame clones and leaves some out. The repertoire holds tens of thousands of clones, with more than 60% as singletons. Sequences were derived from CD4+ T cells from PBMCs cultured with SARS-CoV-2 spike peptides, sampled before COVID-19 vaccination. These receptors came from a human donor who received a COVID-19 vaccine.

The chain employs TRBV7-8 and TRBJ1-1; no definite D call. V lost 5 bases to trimming and J lost 8 bases, with 15 bases between them. Germline V gene sequence: CDR1 SGHVS, CDR2 FQNEAQ. The CDR3 extends over 13 amino acids. In nucleotides, the CDR3 is TGTGCCAGCAGCCTGAGGACGGCTATGGAAGCTTTCTTT. Protein: CASSLRTAMEAFF.

This clone was detected only a few times. The gene calls are TRBV20-1 and TRBJ2-7, with 10 bases identical to TRBD1. V was clipped by 3 bases and J by 0 bases; unmatched bases: 8. Germline V gene sequence: CDR1 DFQATT, CDR2 SNEGSKA (reference sequence). The CDR3 runs to 16 residues. CDR3 sequence reads: CSASTFGTGVSYEQYF. Written as DNA, the CDR3 is TGCAGTGCTAGTACTTTCGGGACAGGGGTCTCCTACGAGCAGTACTTC.

V is TRBV2 and J is TRBJ1-1; D gene unclear. Trimming took off 5 bases at V and 6 bases at J, with 13 bases between the two ends. Per germline, CDR1 SNHLY and CDR2 FYNNEI. There are 13 residues in the CDR3. The CDR3 spells CASSWPALPEAFF. CDR3 nucleotide sequence: TGTGCCAGCAGTTGGCCTGCCCTCCCTGAAGCTTTCTTT.

This chain links TRBV28 with TRBJ2-5, with D possibly matching TRBD1 (5 bases). The germline V and J ends were trimmed by 11 bases and 5 bases, with 24 bases remaining between them. This CDR3 has 15 amino acids. Germline V gene sequence: CDR1 MDHEN, CDR2 SYDVKM. The CDR3 is CAHSGPPQGWETQYF. CDR3 nucleotide sequence: TGTGCCCACTCGGGCCCCCCCCAGGGTTGGGAGACCCAGTACTTC.

V gene TRBV5-1 combines with J gene TRBJ2-1, with 13 nucleotides matching TRBD2. The CDR3 spans 15 residues. V trimming: 3 bases; J trimming: 7 bases; junction bases outside the gene matches: 4. Germline-derived CDR1 and CDR2 are SGHRS and YFSETQ. The DNA for the CDR3 is TGCGCCAGCAGCTCGGGACTAGCGGGGATTAATGAGCAGTTCTTC. This codes for CASSSGLAGINEQFF.

This clone was detected only once. The V call is TRBV18, the J call TRBJ2-6, with D perhaps TRBD1 (7 bases). The CDR3 is made up of 16 amino acids. The germline V and J ends were trimmed by 4 bases and 3 bases, with 13 bases remaining between them. The germline CDR1 and CDR2 sequences are KGHSH and LQKENI. CDR3 amino acids: CASSLGGTDGANVLTF. CDR3 DNA sequence: TGTGCCAGCTCACTTGGCGGGACAGATGGGGCCAACGTCCTGACTTTC. The complete variable domain, with remaining parts taken from reference TRBV18 and TRBJ2-6, reads NAGVMQNPRHLVRRRGQEARLRCSPMKGHSHVYWYRQLPEEGLKFMVYLQKENIIDESGMPKERFSAEFPKEGPSILRIQQVVRGDSAAYFCASSLGGTDGANVLTFGAGSRLTVL.

The V and J genes are TRBV3-1 (or the pseudogene TRBV3-2) and TRBJ1-1; 12 positions match TRBD1. Unmatched junction bases numbered 7, after V lost 4 bases and J lost 10 bases. The CDR3 runs 14 residues. Germline-derived CDR1 and CDR2 are LGHDT and YNNKEL (reference sequence). The CDR3 here is CASSRGDRGLGAFF. In nucleotides, the CDR3 is TGTGCCAGCAGCCGAGGGGACAGGGGGCTAGGAGCTTTCTTT.

This clone has just a few counts. The chain recombines TRBV5-6 with TRBJ2-7, with 7 bases matching TRBD2. The CDR3 has 13 amino acids. Per germline, CDR1 SGHDT and CDR2 YYEEEE. With 2 bases clipped from V and 6 bases from J, the junction kept 5 bases outside the gene matches. The CDR3 DNA reads TGTGCCAGCAGCTTACGGGAGGCCTCCGAGCAGTACTTC. Its protein is CASSLREASEQYF.

This chain joins TRBV18 and TRBJ2-1; unclear D gene. The germline V and J ends were trimmed by 0 bases and 9 bases, with 6 bases remaining between them. This CDR3 is built from 12 residues. Germline CDR1 and CDR2: KGHSH and LQKENI. The CDR3 loop reads CASSPPSPEQFF. In nucleotides, the CDR3 is TGTGCCAGCTCACCACCGAGCCCTGAGCAGTTCTTC.

This rearrangement joins TRBV4-3 to TRBJ2-3; D gene uncertain. This CDR3 has 14 amino acids. V was cut by 4 bases and J by 4 bases, with 12 bases left in between. Germline V gives CDR1 LGHNA, CDR2 YSLEER. CDR3 in amino acids: CASSPRASSDTQYF. Here the CDR3 DNA reads TGCGCCAGCAGCCCAAGGGCCTCTTCAGATACGCAGTATTTT.

The chain joins TRBV27 to TRBJ2-2; a weak D match, TRBD2 (5 bases). Trimming removed 5 bases at V and 4 bases at J, with 11 bases between. Germline V gives CDR1 MNHEY, CDR2 SMNVEV (reference sequence). The CDR3 length is 14 residues. The CDR3 nucleotides are TGTGCCAGCAGTAAACGGACTTTCACCGGGGAGCTGTTTTTT. This codes for CASSKRTFTGELFF.

V usage is TRBV5-4 and J usage is TRBJ1-2, with a weak D call TRBD1 (6 bases). V was pared by 3 bases and J by 6 bases, with 12 bases between. CDR3 size: 13 residues. Germline V lookup: CDR1 SGHNT, CDR2 YYREEE (reference sequence). The CDR3 sequence is CASSSRDMDGYTF. In DNA, the CDR3 is TGTGCCAGCAGCTCCCGGGACATGGATGGCTACACCTTC.

The chain joins TRBV27 to TRBJ2-7; maybe TRBD1 (6 bases). The CDR3 runs 15 residues. V was cut by 8 bases and J by 2 bases, with 19 bases left in between. The germline CDR1 and CDR2 sequences are MNHEY and SMNVEV (reference sequence). CDR3 DNA: TGTGCCAGCGGCGTCGGACAGTTAGGGACCTACGAGCAGTACTTC. Its translation: CASGVGQLGTYEQYF.